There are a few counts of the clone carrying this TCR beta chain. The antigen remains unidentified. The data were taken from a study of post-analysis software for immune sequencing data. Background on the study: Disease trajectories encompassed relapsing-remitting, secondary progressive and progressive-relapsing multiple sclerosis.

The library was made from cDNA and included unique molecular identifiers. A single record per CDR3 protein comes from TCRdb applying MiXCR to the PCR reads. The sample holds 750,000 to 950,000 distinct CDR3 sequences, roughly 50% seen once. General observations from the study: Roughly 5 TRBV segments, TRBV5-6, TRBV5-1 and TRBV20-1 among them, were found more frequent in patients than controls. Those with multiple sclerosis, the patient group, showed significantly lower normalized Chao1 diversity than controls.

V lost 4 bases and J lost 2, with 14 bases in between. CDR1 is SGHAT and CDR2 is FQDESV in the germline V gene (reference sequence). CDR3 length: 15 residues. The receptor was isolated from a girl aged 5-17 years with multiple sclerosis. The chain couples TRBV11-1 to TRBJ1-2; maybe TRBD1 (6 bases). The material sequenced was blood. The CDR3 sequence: CASSSRQDANYGYTF. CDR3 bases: TGTGCCAGCAGCTCCCGACAGGACGCCAACTATGGCTACACCTTC.